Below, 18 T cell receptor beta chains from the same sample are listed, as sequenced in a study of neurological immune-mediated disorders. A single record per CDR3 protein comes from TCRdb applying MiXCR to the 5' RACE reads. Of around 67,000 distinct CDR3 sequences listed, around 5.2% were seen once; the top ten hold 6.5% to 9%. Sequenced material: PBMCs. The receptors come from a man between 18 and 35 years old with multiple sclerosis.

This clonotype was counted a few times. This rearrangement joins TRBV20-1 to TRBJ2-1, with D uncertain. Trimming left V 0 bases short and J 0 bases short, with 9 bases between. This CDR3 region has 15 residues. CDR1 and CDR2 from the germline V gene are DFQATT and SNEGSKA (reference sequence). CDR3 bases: TGCAGTGCTAGAGATGGGTTGAGCTCCTACAATGAGCAGTTCTTC. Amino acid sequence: CSARDGLSSYNEQFF.

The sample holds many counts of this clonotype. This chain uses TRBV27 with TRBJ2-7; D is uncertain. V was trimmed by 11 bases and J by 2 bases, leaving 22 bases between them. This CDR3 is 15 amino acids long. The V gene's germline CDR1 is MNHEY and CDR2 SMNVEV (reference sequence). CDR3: CARLIRRHHPYEQYF. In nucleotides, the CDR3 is TGTGCCCGCTTAATCCGACGGCATCACCCCTACGAGCAGTACTTC.

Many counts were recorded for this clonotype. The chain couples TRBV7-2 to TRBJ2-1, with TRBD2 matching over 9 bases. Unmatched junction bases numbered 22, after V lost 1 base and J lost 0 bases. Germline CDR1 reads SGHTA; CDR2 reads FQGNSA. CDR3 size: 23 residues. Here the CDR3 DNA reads TGTGCCAGCAGCTTAGTTCTGGTCGCAGGGGCGCTAGCGGGAAGGGACTCCTACAATGAGCAGTTCTTC. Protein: CASSLVLVAGALAGRDSYNEQFF.

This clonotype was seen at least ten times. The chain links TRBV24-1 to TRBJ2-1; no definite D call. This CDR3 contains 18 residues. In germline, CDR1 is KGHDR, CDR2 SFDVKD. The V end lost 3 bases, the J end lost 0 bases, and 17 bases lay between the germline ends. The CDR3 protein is CATSDTGSFAGSYNEQFF. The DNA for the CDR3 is TGTGCCACCAGTGATACCGGGTCCTTCGCAGGCTCCTACAATGAGCAGTTCTTC.

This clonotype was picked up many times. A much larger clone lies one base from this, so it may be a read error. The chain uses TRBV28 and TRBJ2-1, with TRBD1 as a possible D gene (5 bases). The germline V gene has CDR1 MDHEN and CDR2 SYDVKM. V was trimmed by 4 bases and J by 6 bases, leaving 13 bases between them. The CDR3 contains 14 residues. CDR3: CASSWAKRGNEQFF. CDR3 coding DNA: TGTGCCAGCAGTTGGGCCAAAAGGGGCAATGAGCAGTTCTTC.

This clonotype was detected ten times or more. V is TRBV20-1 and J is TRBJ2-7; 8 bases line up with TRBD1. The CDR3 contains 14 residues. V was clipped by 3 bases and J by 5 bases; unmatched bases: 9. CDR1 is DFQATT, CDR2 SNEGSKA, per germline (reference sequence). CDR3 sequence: CSARQQGAVNEQYF. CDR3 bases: TGCAGTGCTAGGCAGCAGGGGGCTGTGAACGAGCAGTACTTC.

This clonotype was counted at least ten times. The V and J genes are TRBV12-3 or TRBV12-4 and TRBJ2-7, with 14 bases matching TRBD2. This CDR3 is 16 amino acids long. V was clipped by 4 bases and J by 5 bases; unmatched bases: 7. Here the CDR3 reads CASSSGLAGVLNEQYF. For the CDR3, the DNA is TGTGCCAGCAGTTCGGGACTAGCGGGAGTGCTAAACGAGCAGTACTTC.

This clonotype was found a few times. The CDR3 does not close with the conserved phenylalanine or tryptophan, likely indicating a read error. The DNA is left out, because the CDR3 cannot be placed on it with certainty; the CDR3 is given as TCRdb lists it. CDR3 protein: CASSLGKRQGLNLQNTEAFY. J is TRBJ1-1 and V is TRBV12-3 or TRBV12-4; TRBD1 reflects the table's D call only, with no check against the DNA. The CDR3 is 20 residues long, counting both termini.

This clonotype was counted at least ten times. The CDR3 region has the DNA TGTGCCATCGGGGGGGACAGGACAGATACGCAGTATTTT. It translates to CAIGGDRTDTQYF. This chain links TRBV10-3 with TRBJ2-3, with D possibly TRBD1 on 8 matching bases. This CDR3 spans 13 amino acids. V lost 8 bases and J lost 3, with 12 bases in between. Germline V gene data show CDR1 as ENHRY and CDR2 as SYGVKD.

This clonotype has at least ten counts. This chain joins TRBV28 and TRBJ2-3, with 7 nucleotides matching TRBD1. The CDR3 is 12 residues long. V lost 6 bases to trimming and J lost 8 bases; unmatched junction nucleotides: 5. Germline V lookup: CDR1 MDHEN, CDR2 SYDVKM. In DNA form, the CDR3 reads TGTGCCAGCAGCAACAGGGGTTTTACGCAGTATTTT. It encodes CASSNRGFTQYF.

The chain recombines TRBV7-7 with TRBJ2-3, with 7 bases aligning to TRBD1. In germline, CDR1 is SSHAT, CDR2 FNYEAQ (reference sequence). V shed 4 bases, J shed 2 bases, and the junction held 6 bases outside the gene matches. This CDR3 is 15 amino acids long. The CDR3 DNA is TGTGCCAGCAGCTCGGGACAGTCTCACACAGATACGCAGTATTTT. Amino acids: CASSSGQSHTDTQYF. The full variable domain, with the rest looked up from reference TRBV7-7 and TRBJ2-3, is GAGVSQSPRYKVTKRGQDVTLRCDPISSHATLYWYQQALGQGPEFLTYFNYEAQPDKSGLPSDRFSAERPEGSISTLTIQRTEQRDSAMYRCASSSGQSHTDTQYFGPGTRLTVL.

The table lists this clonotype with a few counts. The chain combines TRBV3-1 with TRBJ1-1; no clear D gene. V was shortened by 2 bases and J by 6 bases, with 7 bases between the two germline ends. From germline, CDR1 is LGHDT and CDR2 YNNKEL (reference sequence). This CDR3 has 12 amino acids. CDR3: CASSQKDSEAFF. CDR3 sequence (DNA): TGTGCCAGCAGCCAAAAGGATTCTGAAGCTTTCTTT.

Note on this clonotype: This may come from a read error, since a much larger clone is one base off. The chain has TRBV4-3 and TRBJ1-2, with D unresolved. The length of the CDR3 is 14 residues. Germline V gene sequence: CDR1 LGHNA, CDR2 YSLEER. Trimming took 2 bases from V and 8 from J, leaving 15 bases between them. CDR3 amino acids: CASSQMGTSGGYTF. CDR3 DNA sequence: TGCGCCAGCAGCCAAATGGGAACCTCCGGAGGCTACACCTTC.

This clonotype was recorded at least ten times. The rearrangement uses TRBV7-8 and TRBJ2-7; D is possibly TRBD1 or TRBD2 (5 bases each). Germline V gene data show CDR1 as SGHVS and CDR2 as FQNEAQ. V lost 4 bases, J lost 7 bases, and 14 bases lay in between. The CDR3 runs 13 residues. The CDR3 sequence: CASSSRGQGEQYF. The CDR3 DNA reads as TGTGCCAGCAGCTCACGGGGCCAAGGGGAGCAGTACTTC.

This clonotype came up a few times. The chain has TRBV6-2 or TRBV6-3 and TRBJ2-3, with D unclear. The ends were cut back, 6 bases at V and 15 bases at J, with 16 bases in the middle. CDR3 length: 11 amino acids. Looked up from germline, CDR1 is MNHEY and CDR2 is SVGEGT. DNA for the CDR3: TGTGCCAGCAGAACGAGGAACTTCGGATATTTT. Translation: CASRTRNFGYF.

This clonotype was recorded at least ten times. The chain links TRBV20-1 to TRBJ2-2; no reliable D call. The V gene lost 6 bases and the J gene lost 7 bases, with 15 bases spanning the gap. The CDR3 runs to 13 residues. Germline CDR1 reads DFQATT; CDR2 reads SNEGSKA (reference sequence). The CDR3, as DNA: TGCAGTGCCCCTGTGGGTCCGGGCGGGGAGCTGTTTTTT. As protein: CSAPVGPGGELFF.

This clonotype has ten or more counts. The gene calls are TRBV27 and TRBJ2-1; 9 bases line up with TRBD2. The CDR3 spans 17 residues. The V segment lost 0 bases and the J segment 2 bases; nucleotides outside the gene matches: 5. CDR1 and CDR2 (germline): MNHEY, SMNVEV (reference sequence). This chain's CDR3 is CASSLSWRGGTYNEQFF. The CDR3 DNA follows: TGTGCCAGCAGTTTATCTTGGCGGGGGGGAACCTACAATGAGCAGTTCTTC.

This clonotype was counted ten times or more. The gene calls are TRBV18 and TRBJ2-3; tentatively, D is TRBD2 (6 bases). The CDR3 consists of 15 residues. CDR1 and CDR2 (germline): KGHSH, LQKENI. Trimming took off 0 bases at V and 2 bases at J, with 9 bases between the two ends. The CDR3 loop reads CASSPPGLFTDTQYF. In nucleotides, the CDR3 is TGTGCCAGCTCACCACCGGGACTTTTCACAGATACGCAGTATTTT.